This T cell receptor beta chain appears in the sequencing data of a study of shared clonotypes between healthy human individuals. Study-level background: Per donor, three plates held CD4 naive cells, three held CD4 memory, two held CD8 naive and one held CD8 memory.

About this clone itself: The antigen remains undetermined.

V lost 0 bases and J lost 6, with 18 bases in between. The CDR3 totals 16 residues. Germline loops: CDR1 LGHNA, CDR2 YNFKEQ. The data were produced by immunoSEQ multiplex PCR, yet TCRdb's version contains in-frame clones alone and is incomplete. The table includes about 1 million clones, more than 75% detected once. Study-wide points: Expectations were that clonotype sharing among donors would be affected by sequencing depth. Sharing across a few donors was seen in approximately 5.2% of naive CD4 clonotypes. Only a few donors were included, so the genetic and exposure-history diversity represented was limited.

The sample comprised memory CD4+ T cells from PBMCs. Subset of the sample: CD45RA-negative fraction. This TCR derives from a man aged 18-30 years in good health. Some clones in this sample may be carry-over from other donors' samples. This chain connects TRBV4-2 to TRBJ2-7; D could derive from TRBD1 or TRBD2 (5 bases each). CDR3 region: CASSQDVTGIGGEQYF. The CDR3 coding sequence is TGTGCCAGCAGCCAAGATGTTACAGGAATCGGAGGCGAGCAGTACTTC.